This T cell receptor beta chain was observed in a study of blood T cell repertoires in COVID-19. Overall study: Italy, Spain and the United States were the sources of the convalescent and acute COVID-19 samples. From T cells, B-cell-depleted T cells, or PBMCs came the material, which was cDNA or gDNA.

Seattle cases were enrolled at active infection and followed longitudinally. The CDR3 is 15 amino acids. V lost 4 bases, J lost 4 bases, and 18 bases lay in between. CDR1 is SGDLS and CDR2 is YYNGEE in the germline V gene. Clones were sequenced by immunoSEQ multiplex PCR, and TCRdb holds only the in-frame ones, with some missing. In the table there are around 300,000 clones, 86% of which are singletons. The sequence came from a woman in her 70s with COVID-19, enrolled during active disease. The sample consisted of peripheral blood. This rearrangement joins TRBV9 to TRBJ2-7, with D perhaps matching TRBD2 (7 bases). The CDR3: CASSLEGGDGYEQYF. The CDR3 DNA reads as TGTGCCAGCAGCCTCGAGGGGGGGGACGGTTACGAGCAGTACTTC.